A selection of T cell receptor beta chains follows, all from one sample in a study of cytomegalovirus exposure and HLA in healthy donors. Produced via immunoSEQ multiplex PCR; TCRdb's table is partial and in-frame only. The sample shows approximately 140,000 clones, 55% to 80% of them seen only once. Sequencing was done on a sample of PBMCs. The receptors shown here come from a woman in her forties in good health and CMV-seronegative. The CDR3 runs from the conserved cysteine through the conserved F or W. The D gene is left open where the match is weak. Where a row states a size, it is once, few, many or the class of an expanded clone; other rows omit it.

clone size	V gene	D gene	J gene	CDR3 DNA	CDR3 protein
NA	TRBV7-9	TRBD1	TRBJ1-4	TGTGCCAGCAGCCTACAGACAGGGGGAAATGAAAAACTGTTTTTT	CASSLQTGGNEKLFF
NA	TRBV5-8	TRBD1	TRBJ1-5	TGTGCCAGCAGAACCTCAGGGGGCTTCAGCAATCAGCCCCAGCATTTT	CASRTSGGFSNQPQHF
NA	TRBV7-7	NA	TRBJ1-6	TGTGCTAGCAGCTTCAGGGCTGGATCACCCCTCCACTTT	CASSFRAGSPLHF
NA	TRBV6-5	TRBD2	TRBJ2-5	TGTGCCAGCAGTCCGCGGACTAGCGGGGCGACCCAGTACTTC	CASSPRTSGATQYF
NA	TRBV7-2	TRBD1	TRBJ1-6	TGTGCCAGCAGCCCTGGACAGGGGCAGTCTCTAGACTTT	CASSPGQGQSLDF
once	TRBV5-8	NA	TRBJ1-1	TGTGCCAGCAGCTTGGACAGCTACACTGAAGCTTTCTTT	CASSLDSYTEAFF
NA	TRBV6-5	NA	TRBJ1-3	TGTGCCAGCAGTTATAAAGTGGGGAGCCCCTTGGGCACCATATATTTT	CASSYKVGSPLGTIYF
few	TRBV5-1	TRBD1	TRBJ1-4	TGCGCCAGCAGCTTGGAACAGGGGAGACTGTTTTTT	CASSLEQGRLFF
once	TRBV5-5	NA	TRBJ2-6	TGTGCCAGCAGCTTGGCCTTCAGGGTACAGTCTGGGGCCAACGTCCTGACTTTC	CASSLAFRVQSGANVLTF
NA	TRBV6-1	TRBD2	TRBJ2-2	TGTGCCACCTCGAGCGGGAGCTCAGGGACCGGGGAGCTGTTTTTT	CATSSGSSGTGELFF
NA	TRBV15	TRBD1	TRBJ1-2	TGTGCCACCAGCAGAGATTTAGCGACAGGGGCTCGTGGCTACACCTTC	CATSRDLATGARGYTF
NA	TRBV9	TRBD1	TRBJ1-4	TGTGCCAGCAGCGTAGGCACAGGGGGATCATCTAATGAAAAACTGTTTTTT	CASSVGTGGSSNEKLFF
few	TRBV6-6	NA	TRBJ1-2	TGTGCCAGCACCCAATGGACGACTGCTCCAGGGTATGGCTACACCTTC	CASTQWTTAPGYGYTF
NA	TRBV15	NA	TRBJ1-1	TGTGCCACCAGCAGAGATTTAGGGGGCACTGAAGCTTTCTTT	CATSRDLGGTEAFF
few	TRBV28	NA	TRBJ2-1	TGTGCCAGCAGTTTGTCCTATCGGGGGGCCCTTGGGTCCTACAATGAGCAGTTCTTC	CASSLSYRGALGSYNEQFF
NA	TRBV6-6	TRBD1	TRBJ1-5	TGTGCCAGCAAAACAGGGGCGGTTCAGCCCCAGCATTTT	CASKTGAVQPQHF
NA	TRBV4-3	NA	TRBJ1-1	TGCGCCAGCAGCCGTGGGCACACACCGAACACTGAAGCTTTCTTT	CASSRGHTPNTEAFF
NA	TRBV4-1	TRBD1	TRBJ2-1	TGCGCCAGCAGCCAAGATCGTAAGGGGGCGGACTACAATGAGCAGTTCTTC	CASSQDRKGADYNEQFF
NA	TRBV7-9	TRBD1	TRBJ1-3	TGTGCCAGCAGCTCAGGGGGGAGCTCTGGAAACACCATATATTTT	CASSSGGSSGNTIYF
NA	TRBV6-5	NA	TRBJ2-3	TGTGCCAGCAGTTTAGCCGGGGTAGATACGCAGTATTTT	CASSLAGVDTQYF
NA	TRBV7-8	TRBD1	TRBJ1-1	TGTGCCAGCAGCTTACGCCGACAGGGTTTCACTGAAGCTTTCTTT	CASSLRRQGFTEAFF
NA	TRBV5-1	TRBD1	TRBJ2-5	TGCGCCAGCAGCCCCGGGACAGGCTCTGCCGAGACCCAGTACTTC	CASSPGTGSAETQYF